The present T cell receptor (beta chain) was sequenced within a study of T cells in Graves' hyperthyroidism and ophthalmopathy (dated by TCRdb to the late 2010s). For the wider study: Peripheral blood samples were taken at the time of initial diagnosis, prior to any treatment. A discovery cohort of approximately 100 patients, about 43 with Graves' ophthalmopathy and about 60 with stable Graves' hyperthyroidism, was used to find distinguishing TCR V-J signatures. Whether ophthalmopathy could be predicted prospectively was tested in an independent validation cohort made up of approximately 19 hyperthyroidism patients plus 17 patients who later progressed to ophthalmopathy. The approximately 98 discovery patients were randomly divided into training and test sets at a 7:3 ratio. Thyroid tissue and blood T-cell repertoires from six Graves' hyperthyroidism patients were also compared in the study. After sampling, hyperthyroidism patients received methimazole starting at 30 mg daily, and ophthalmopathy patients received high-dose intravenous methylprednisolone. According to the paper, TCR Vbeta CDR3 sequencing was carried out on roughly 130 peripheral blood samples, which came from approximately 41 ophthalmopathy, fewer than 80 hyperthyroidism and some 17 progressor patients.

Stable Graves' hyperthyroidism was defined as no progression to ophthalmopathy during 18 months of follow-up. The hyperthyroidism patients were between 18 and 65 years old and newly diagnosed, with a disease duration of less than 2 months. Exclusion was applied to patients with uncontrolled infections, other autoimmune diseases, pregnancy or lactation. Diagnoses relied on clinical symptoms, serum thyroxine and TRAb, thyroid ultrasound and orbital computed tomography. Ficoll-Paque density gradient centrifugation was used to isolate PBMCs from approximately 10 ml of fresh peripheral blood. Total RNA was extracted with Trizol reagent, and quality was checked on an Agilent 2100 Bioanalyzer. The TCR beta CDR3 regions were amplified from RNA transcripts. For the first round of RT-PCR on the TCR CDR3, the HTBI primer set was used together with the Qiagen OneStep RT-PCR kit. Libraries were constructed in a second round of multiplex PCR, after which size selection and purification were carried out. Libraries were sequenced paired-end with 100 bp reads on an Illumina HiSeq2000. Processing in the source paper ran as follows. SOAPnuke was used to process the raw data, removing reads that contained adapters or uncalled bases, had a mean Phred below 15, or lacked an exact match to the constant primer or identifier. High-quality paired reads were merged using COPE v1.2.5, and each unique nucleotide sequence was defined as a clonotype. Clonotypes were aligned to IMGT TRBV, TRBD and TRBJ reference segments using MiTCR v1.1. Analysis was restricted to V-J combinations with a frequency above 0.0001, which covered over 98% of repertoires. The TCS score was defined as the ratio of F50 (clonal expansion) to E x V (chaos), calculated using BLOSUM62-based TCRdist between CDR3 peptides within each V-J. Welch's t-statistics and random forest reduced approximately 520 V-J features to 10 to 15, which were used in a naive Bayes classifier (R e1071). TCRdb's own reprocessing of the public reads used fastp at Q25 and MiXCR and kept productive beta chains. CDR3 protein duplicates are merged, each entry listing the most common genes and DNA. The V and J calls follow TCRdb's processing rather than the paper's. The sample profile shows about 420,000 distinct CDR3 sequences; approximately 14% of them were found once. Approximately 7.5% of the sample rests with the top ten.

In regard to this clonotype: Its antigen is currently not known. Nothing much larger sits one base from this clone, and base qualities are not available.

Here is what the overall study found, with its caveats: No statistical method was used to set the sample size in advance, and investigators knew the group allocation. Ophthalmopathy was separated from stable hyperthyroidism by a 13 V-J signature model, with roughly 88% sensitivity and approximately 81% specificity obtained in cross-validation and 80%/75% obtained in testing. Most expanded thyroid clonotypes (frequency above 0.001) were also detected in blood, a finding suggesting that blood repertoires may reflect thyroid immune responses. During validation, the model predicted progression to ophthalmopathy a median of roughly six months ahead of onset, with roughly 65% sensitivity and 72.22% specificity.

The origin of this receptor is a woman aged 18-29 years with Graves' hyperthyroidism. Specimen: blood.

The CDR3 sequence is CSARVQGGYNEQFF. The bases are TGCAGTGCTAGAGTCCAGGGGGGCTACAATGAGCAGTTCTTC. The rearrangement combines TRBV20-1 with TRBJ2-1; TRBD1 might be the D gene, on 7 matching bases. From the cysteine through the phenylalanine, the CDR3 covers 14 amino acids. The kept DNA is CDR3 alone, 42 bases in frame from the first base. Trimming takes 1 base from V and 3 bases from J, and the germline ends sit 10 bases apart. Based on the germline V gene (reference sequence), the CDR1 and CDR2 sequences are DFQATT and SNEGSKA.